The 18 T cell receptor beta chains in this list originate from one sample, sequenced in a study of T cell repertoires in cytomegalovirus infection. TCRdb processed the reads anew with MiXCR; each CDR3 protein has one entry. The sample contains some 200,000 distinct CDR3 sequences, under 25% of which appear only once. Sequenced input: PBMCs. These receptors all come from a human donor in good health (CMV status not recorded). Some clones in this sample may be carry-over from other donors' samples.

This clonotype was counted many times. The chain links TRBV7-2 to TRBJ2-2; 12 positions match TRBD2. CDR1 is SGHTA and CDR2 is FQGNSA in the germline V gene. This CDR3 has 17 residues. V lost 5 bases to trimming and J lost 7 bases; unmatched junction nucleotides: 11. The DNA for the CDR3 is TGTGCCAGCAGCCTCCTCCTAGCGGGGGGGCCTGGCGGGGAGCTGTTTTTT. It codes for CASSLLLAGGPGGELFF.

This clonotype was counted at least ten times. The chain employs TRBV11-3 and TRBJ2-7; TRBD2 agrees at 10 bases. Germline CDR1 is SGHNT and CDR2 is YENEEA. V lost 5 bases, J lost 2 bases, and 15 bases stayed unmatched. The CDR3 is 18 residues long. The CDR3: CASSTRLAGLRGTYEQYF. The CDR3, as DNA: TGTGCCAGCAGCACCAGACTAGCGGGCCTTAGGGGGACCTACGAGCAGTACTTC.

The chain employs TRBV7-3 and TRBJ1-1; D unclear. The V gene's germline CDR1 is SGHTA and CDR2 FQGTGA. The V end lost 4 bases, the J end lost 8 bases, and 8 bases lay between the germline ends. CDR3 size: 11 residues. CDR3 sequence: CASSYRAEAFF. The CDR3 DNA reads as TGTGCCAGCAGCTACCGAGCAGAAGCTTTCTTT.

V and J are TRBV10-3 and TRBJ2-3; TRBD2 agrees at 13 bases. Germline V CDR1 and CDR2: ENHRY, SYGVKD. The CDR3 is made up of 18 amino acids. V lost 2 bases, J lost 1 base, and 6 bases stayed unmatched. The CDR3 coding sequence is TGTGCCATCAGTGAGCCTCGGACTAGCGGGAGAGGCACAGATACGCAGTATTTT. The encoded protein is CAISEPRTSGRGTDTQYF.

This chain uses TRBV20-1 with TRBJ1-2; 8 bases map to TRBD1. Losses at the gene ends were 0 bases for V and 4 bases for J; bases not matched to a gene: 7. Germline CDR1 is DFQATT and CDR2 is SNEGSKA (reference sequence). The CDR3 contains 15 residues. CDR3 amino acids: CSARDLTGAFYGYTF. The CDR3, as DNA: TGCAGTGCTAGAGATCTGACAGGGGCTTTCTATGGCTACACCTTC.

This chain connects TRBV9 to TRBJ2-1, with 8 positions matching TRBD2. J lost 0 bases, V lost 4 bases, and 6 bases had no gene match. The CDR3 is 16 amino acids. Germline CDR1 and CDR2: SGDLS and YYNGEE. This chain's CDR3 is CASSKLAGSSYNEQFF. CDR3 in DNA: TGTGCCAGCAGCAAATTAGCGGGAAGCTCCTACAATGAGCAGTTCTTC.

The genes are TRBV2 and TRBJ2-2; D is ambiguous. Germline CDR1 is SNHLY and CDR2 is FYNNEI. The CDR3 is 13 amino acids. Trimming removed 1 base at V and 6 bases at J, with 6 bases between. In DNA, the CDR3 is TGTGCCAGCAGTGAAGAAGCGTCCGGGGAGCTGTTTTTT. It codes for CASSEEASGELFF.

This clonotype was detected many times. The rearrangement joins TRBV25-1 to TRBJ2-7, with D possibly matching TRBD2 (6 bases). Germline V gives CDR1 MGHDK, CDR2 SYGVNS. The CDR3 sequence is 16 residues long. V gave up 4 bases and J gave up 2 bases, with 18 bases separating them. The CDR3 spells CASSAPTGDLTYEQYF. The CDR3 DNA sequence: TGTGCCAGCAGTGCCCCGACGGGGGACTTAACCTACGAGCAGTACTTC.

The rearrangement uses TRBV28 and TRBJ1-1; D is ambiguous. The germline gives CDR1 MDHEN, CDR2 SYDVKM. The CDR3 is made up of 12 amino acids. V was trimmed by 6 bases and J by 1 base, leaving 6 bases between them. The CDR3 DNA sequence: TGTGCCAGCAGGGAACGGAACACTGAAGCTTTCTTT. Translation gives CASRERNTEAFF.

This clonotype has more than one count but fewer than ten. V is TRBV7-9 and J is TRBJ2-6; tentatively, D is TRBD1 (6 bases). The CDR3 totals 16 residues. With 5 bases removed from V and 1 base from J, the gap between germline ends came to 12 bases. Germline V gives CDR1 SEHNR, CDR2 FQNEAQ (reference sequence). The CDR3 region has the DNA TGTGCCAGCAGCCCCGGGACACAGTCTGGGGCCAACGTCCTGACTTTC. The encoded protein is CASSPGTQSGANVLTF.

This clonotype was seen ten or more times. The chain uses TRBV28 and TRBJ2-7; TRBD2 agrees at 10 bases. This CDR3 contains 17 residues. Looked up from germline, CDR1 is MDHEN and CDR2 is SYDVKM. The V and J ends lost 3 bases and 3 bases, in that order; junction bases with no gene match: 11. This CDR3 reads CASSFPHGASGSYEQYF. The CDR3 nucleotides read TGTGCCAGCAGTTTTCCACATGGGGCTAGCGGGAGCTACGAGCAGTACTTC.

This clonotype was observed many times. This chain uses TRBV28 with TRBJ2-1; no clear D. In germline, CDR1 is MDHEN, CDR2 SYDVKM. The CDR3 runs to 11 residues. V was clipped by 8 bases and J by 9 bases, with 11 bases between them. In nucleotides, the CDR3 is TGTGCCAGCGGGGTTTGGAGTGAGCAGTTCTTC. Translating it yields CASGVWSEQFF. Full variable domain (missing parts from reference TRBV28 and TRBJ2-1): DVKVTQSSRYLVKRTGEKVFLECVQDMDHENMFWYRQDPGLGLRLIYFSYDVKMKEKGDIPEGYSVSREKKERFSLILESASTNQTSMYLCASGVWSEQFFGPGTRLTVL.

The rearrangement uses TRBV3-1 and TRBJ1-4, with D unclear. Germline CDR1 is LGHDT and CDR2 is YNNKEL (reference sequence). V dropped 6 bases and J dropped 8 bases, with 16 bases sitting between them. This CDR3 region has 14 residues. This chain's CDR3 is CASSYRAESEKLFF. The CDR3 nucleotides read TGTGCCAGCAGTTACCGGGCCGAAAGCGAAAAACTGTTTTTT.

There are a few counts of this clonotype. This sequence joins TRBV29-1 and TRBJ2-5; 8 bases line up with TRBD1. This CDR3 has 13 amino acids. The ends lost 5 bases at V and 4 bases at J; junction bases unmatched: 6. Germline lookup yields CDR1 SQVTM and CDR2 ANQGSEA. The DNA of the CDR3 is TGCAGCGTTAGCCCGGGGACAGGAGAGACCCAGTACTTC. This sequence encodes CSVSPGTGETQYF.

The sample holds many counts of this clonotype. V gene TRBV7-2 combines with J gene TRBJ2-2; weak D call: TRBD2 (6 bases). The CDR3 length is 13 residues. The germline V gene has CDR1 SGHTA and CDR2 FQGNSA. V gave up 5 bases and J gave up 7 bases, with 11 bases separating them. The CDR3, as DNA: TGTGCCAGCAGCCAGATCGGGAGCGGGGAGCTGTTTTTT. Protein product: CASSQIGSGELFF.

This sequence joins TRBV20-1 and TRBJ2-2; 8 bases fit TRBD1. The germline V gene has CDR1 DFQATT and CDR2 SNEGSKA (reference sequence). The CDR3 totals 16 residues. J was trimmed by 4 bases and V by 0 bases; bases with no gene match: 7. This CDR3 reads CSAREPGQGPTGELFF. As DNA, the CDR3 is TGCAGTGCTAGAGAACCAGGACAGGGACCCACCGGGGAGCTGTTTTTT.

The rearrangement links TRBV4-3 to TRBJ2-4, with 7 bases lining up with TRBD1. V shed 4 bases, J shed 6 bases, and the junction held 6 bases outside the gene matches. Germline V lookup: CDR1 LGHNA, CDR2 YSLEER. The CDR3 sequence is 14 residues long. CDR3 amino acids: CASSPTGTVNIQYF. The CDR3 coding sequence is TGCGCCAGCAGCCCGACCGGGACAGTAAACATTCAGTACTTC.

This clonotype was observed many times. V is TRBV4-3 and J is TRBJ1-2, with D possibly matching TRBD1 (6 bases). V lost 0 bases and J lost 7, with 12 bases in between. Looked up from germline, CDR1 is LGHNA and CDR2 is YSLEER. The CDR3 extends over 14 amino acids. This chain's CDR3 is CASSQDQGLGGYTF. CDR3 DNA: TGCGCCAGCAGCCAAGATCAGGGGCTGGGTGGCTACACCTTC.